The clone carrying this TCR beta chain showed up just a few times. Its antigen is currently unknown. Per the germline V gene, CDR1 is SGHTA and CDR2 is FQGNSA. CDR3 size: 15 residues. The V end lost 2 bases, the J end lost 4 bases, and 13 bases lay between the germline ends. This sample was included in a study of T cell repertoires in cytomegalovirus infection. Study-wide background: Recently identified HLA-C-restricted and well-studied HLA-B-restricted CMV epitopes were used.

From the reads, TCRdb called clonotypes with MiXCR, one entry per CDR3 protein. The sample contains hundreds of thousands of distinct CDR3 sequences, approximately 42% of which appear only once. This material consisted of cultured PBMCs, taken from culture after CMV antigen stimulation. This chain uses TRBV7-2 with TRBJ2-3; D not certain. The sequence derives from a human donor in good health (CMV status not recorded). Some clones in this sample may be carry-over from other donors' samples. This CDR3 is CASSLSGGIADTQYF. CDR3 nucleotide sequence: TGTGCCAGCAGCTTATCCGGCGGCATTGCAGATACGCAGTATTTT.